A single sample gave rise to the 10 T cell receptor beta chains below, sequenced in a study of tumor and adjacent non-tumor tissue in lung cancer. No cell sorting was done before RNA was extracted from the tissue. The normal lung tissue was taken more than 3 cm from the tumor edge. A modified ARM-PCR protocol with three rounds of nested PCR amplified TCRbeta. TCRdb passed the multiplex PCR reads through MiXCR, listing each CDR3 protein once. Altogether about 100,000 distinct CDR3 sequences are present, about 62% being singletons, with the ten largest covering roughly a fifth. The source material was distant non-tumor lung tissue. The receptors stem from a man under 40 with non-small cell lung cancer.

This clonotype was counted ten times or more. The J gene is TRBJ2-5, the V gene TRBV20-1; D is uncertain. Germline V gene data show CDR1 as DFQATT and CDR2 as SNEGSKA (reference sequence). Trimming cost V 1 base and J 1 base, with 19 bases left between them. There are 17 residues in the CDR3. This chain's CDR3 is CSARAGSNHPGQETQYF. The CDR3 DNA reads TGCAGTGCTAGAGCCGGGTCCAACCACCCGGGCCAAGAGACCCAGTACTTC.

The V gene is TRBV19, the J gene TRBJ2-7; D uncertain. Trimming shortened V by 5 bases and J by 2 bases, and 10 bases separated the two germline ends. The CDR3 covers 13 residues. Germline V gene sequence: CDR1 LNHDA, CDR2 SQIVND (reference sequence). The CDR3 sequence: CASSPGPTYEQYF. DNA for the CDR3: TGTGCCAGTAGTCCCGGGCCAACCTACGAGCAGTACTTC.

As for this clonotype: One end of the junction fails to match germline, which may point to a read error. This chain uses TRBV6-5 with TRBJ2-1; D is uncertain. CDR1 and CDR2 from the germline V gene are MNHEY and SVGAGI. The CDR3 contains 15 residues. Here the CDR3 DNA reads TGTGCCTGCAGTTATGACTCCAATTCCTACAATGAGCGGTTCTTC. Encoded protein: CACSYDSNSYNERFF.

This clonotype has ten or more counts. V is TRBV4-2 and J is TRBJ1-5; 10 nucleotides agree with TRBD1. The V segment lost 1 base and the J segment 4 bases; nucleotides outside the gene matches: 13. CDR1 LGHNA and CDR2 YNFKEQ come from the germline V gene. The CDR3 has 19 amino acids. The chain's CDR3 is CASSQAPGYPGQGNQPQHF. In DNA form, the CDR3 reads TGTGCCAGCAGCCAAGCTCCGGGATATCCGGGACAGGGGAATCAGCCCCAGCATTTT.

This clonotype has a count of ten or more. The DNA of the CDR3 is TGCAGCGCTTCCGGGGGGAACCCTGACTATGGCTACACCTTC. This gives the protein CSASGGNPDYGYTF. This chain uses TRBV29-1 with TRBJ1-2; perhaps TRBD1 as D (5 bases). Deletions cut 7 bases from V and 3 bases from J, with 18 bases between. The CDR3 contains 14 residues. In germline, CDR1 is SQVTM, CDR2 ANQGSEA.

A note on this clonotype: Likely a read error: the CDR3 ends without its conserved phenylalanine or tryptophan. The chain recombines TRBV12-3 or TRBV12-4 with TRBJ2-7; D is ambiguous. This CDR3 has 13 amino acids. CDR3 DNA: TGTGCCAACAGTTTTTCCGGTACGGACGAGCAGTACCTC. Its protein is CANSFSGTDEQYL.

Turning to this clonotype: A much bigger clone sits one base away, suggesting this may be a read error. The chain links TRBV7-9 to TRBJ2-3; D is unclear. The CDR3 sequence is 13 residues long. In germline, CDR1 is SEHNR, CDR2 FQNEAQ (reference sequence). CDR3 amino acids: CASSSNSADMQYF. The CDR3, as DNA: TGTGCCAGCAGCTCAAACTCAGCAGATATGCAGTATTTT.

With respect to this clonotype: Germline is not matched at one junction end, which may reflect a read error. This sequence joins TRBV20-1 and TRBJ2-3; possible D gene TRBD2, 5 bases. CDR3 length equals 14 residues. The germline CDR1 and CDR2 sequences are DFQATT and SNEGSKA (reference sequence). CDR3 amino acids: CSASGEGRTDMQYF. CDR3 in DNA: TGCAGTGCTAGCGGGGAAGGGCGCACAGATATGCAGTATTTT.

Note on this clonotype: The junction shows a germline mismatch at one end, possibly a read error. The chain couples TRBV11-3 to TRBJ2-2; D ambiguous. CDR3 length equals 15 residues. In germline, CDR1 is SGHNT, CDR2 YENEEA. This CDR3 reads CPSSLMTANTGELFF. CDR3 nucleotides: TGTCCCAGCAGCTTAATGACGGCGAACACCGGGGAGCTGTTTTTT.

On this clonotype: The junction does not match germline at one end; this may be a read error. The V and J genes are TRBV20-1 and TRBJ2-3; D not certain. CDR3 length: 11 residues. Germline-derived CDR1 and CDR2 are DFQATT and SNEGSKA (reference sequence). The CDR3 nucleotides read TGCAATGCTAGGGATATAGATACGCAGTATTTT. Its protein product is CNARDIDTQYF.